This entry concerns a single T cell receptor beta chain. The data stem from a study of CD8 T cells in ankylosing spondylitis. MiXCR, run by TCRdb on the 5' RACE reads, gives a single entry per CDR3 protein. The repertoire holds around 250,000 distinct CDR3 sequences, with more than 25% as singletons. The CDR3 is 16 amino acids. The germline V gene encodes CDR1 SNHLY and CDR2 FYNNEI. J gave up 5 bases and V 4 bases, and 11 bases lay outside the gene matches. The receptor's source is a male donor with ankylosing spondylitis or in good health (not recorded which). The source material was blood, either unsorted or a sorted T cell fraction (not recorded which). The chain employs TRBV2 and TRBJ2-3; 8 nucleotides align to TRBD1. The CDR3 spells CASSALRGTGIDTQYF. The CDR3 region has the DNA TGTGCCAGCAGTGCTTTACGCGGGACAGGTATAGATACGCAGTATTTT. Full variable domain (outside the CDR3, taken from reference TRBV2 and TRBJ2-3): EPEVTQTPSHQVTQMGQEVILRCVPISNHLYFYWYRQILGQKVEFLVSFYNNEISEKSEIFDDQFSVERPDGSNFTLKIRSTKLEDSAMYFCASSALRGTGIDTQYFGPGTRLTVL.